This T cell receptor beta chain came from a study of technical replicates of blood from a few donors. Germline CDR1 reads SGDLS; CDR2 reads YYNGEE. The CDR3 runs to 13 residues. The V and J ends lost 2 bases and 6 bases respectively, with 11 bases between them. Assay: immunoSEQ multiplex PCR; the TCRdb copy retains only in-frame clones and omits some. The repertoire has roughly 90,000 clones, about 96% of them found once; the top ten carry approximately 0.37%. The sequenced sample consisted of T cells isolated from PBMCs. V is TRBV9 and J is TRBJ1-2, with a possible D match to TRBD1 (5 bases). The receptor was isolated from a human donor in good health. DNA of the CDR3: TGTGCCAGCAGCGTCGGGGGATACGATGGCTACACCTTC. Amino acid sequence: CASSVGGYDGYTF.